The TCR beta chain under discussion was sequenced for a study of blood T cells in healthy people across ages. Study-wide findings and caveats: TCR beta diversity per million T cells fell roughly linearly with age.

This clonotype was seen more than once but under ten times. The antigen is undetermined. Losses at the gene ends were 0 bases for V and 6 bases for J; bases not matched to a gene: 8. Germline loops: CDR1 MNHNS, CDR2 SASEGT. The CDR3 length is 16 residues. Through a sample-barcoded 5' primer and a J-beta primer mix, a second PCR was run for roughly 6 to 11 cycles. One entry per CDR3 protein results from TCRdb running MiXCR on the 5' RACE reads. The data show hundreds of thousands of distinct CDR3 sequences, with roughly 50% seen just once and around 24% held by the top ten. The chain couples TRBV6-1 to TRBJ1-5, with 7 bases fitting TRBD1. The sequenced sample consisted of blood. This TCR came from a man between 35 and 55 years old in good health. In nucleotides, the CDR3 is TGTGCCAGCAGTGAAGCGGGAGGGGGCTTGGGTCAGCCCCAGCATTTT. Its translation is CASSEAGGGLGQPQHF.